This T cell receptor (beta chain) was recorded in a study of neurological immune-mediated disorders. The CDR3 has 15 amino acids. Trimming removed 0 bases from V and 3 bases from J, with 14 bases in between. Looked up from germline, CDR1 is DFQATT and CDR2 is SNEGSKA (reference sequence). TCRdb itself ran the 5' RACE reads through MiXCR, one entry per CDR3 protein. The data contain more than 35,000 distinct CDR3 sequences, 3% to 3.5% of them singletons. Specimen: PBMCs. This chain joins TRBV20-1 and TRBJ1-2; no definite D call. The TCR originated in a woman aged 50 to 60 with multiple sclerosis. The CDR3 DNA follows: TGCAGTGCTAGAGATCTAGGTCGGGTTGACTATGGCTACACCTTC. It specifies CSARDLGRVDYGYTF.